This T cell receptor (beta chain) was documented in a study of T cell responses to AZD1222 COVID-19 vaccine. Using immunoSEQ multiplex PCR, the repertoire was profiled, and TCRdb retains in-frame clones only, with some absent. Here the sample spans 150,000 or so clones, 92% being singletons. Germline CDR1 reads KGHDR; CDR2 reads SFDVKD. The CDR3 contains 17 residues. Between the trimmed V and J ends, which lost 1 base and 3 bases, there was a span of 17 bases. Notes on this clone: No antigen is known for it.

Study-wide findings and caveats: The study found Spike-specific TCR breadth and depth rose after two AZD1222 doses. Among those given AZD1222, only six were seropositive at baseline.

The receptor was derived from an adult in good health. The sample in question was peripheral blood, obtained on day 0 of AZD1222 vaccination. The chain employs TRBV24-1 and TRBJ1-2, with D unresolved. CDR3 sequence: CATSDFDVVGSDYGYTF. CDR3 coding DNA: TGTGCCACCAGTGATTTTGATGTGGTGGGATCAGACTATGGCTACACCTTC.